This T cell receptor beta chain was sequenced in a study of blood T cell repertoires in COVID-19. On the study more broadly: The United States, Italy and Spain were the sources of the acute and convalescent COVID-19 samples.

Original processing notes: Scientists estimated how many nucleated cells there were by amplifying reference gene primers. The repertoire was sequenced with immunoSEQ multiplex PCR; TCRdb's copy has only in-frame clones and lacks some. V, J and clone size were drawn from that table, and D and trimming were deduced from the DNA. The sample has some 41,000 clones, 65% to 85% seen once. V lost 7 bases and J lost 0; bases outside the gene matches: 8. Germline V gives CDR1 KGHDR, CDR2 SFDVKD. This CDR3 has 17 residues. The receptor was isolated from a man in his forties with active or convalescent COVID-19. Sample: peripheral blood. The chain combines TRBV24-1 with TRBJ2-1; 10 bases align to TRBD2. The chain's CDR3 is CATSPSGGSSSYNEQFF. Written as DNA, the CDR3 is TGTGCCACCAGCCCTAGCGGGGGCTCGAGCTCCTACAATGAGCAGTTCTTC.